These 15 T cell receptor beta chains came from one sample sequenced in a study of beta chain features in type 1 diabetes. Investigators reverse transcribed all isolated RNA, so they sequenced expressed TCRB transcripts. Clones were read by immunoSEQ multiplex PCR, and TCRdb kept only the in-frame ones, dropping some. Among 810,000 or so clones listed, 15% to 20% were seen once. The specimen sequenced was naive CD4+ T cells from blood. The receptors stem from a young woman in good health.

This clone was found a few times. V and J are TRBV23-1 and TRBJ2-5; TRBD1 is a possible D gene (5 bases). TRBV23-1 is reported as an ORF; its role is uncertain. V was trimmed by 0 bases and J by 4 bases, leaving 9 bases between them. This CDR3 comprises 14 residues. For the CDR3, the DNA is TGCGCCAGCAGTCAATCTGACAGTCCAGAGACCCAGTACTTC. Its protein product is CASSQSDSPETQYF.

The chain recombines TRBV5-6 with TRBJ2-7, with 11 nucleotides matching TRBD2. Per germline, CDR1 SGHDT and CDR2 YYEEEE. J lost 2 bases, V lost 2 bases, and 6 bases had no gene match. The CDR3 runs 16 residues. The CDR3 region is CASSLDPSGRPYEQYF. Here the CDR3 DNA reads TGTGCCAGCAGCTTAGATCCTAGCGGGAGGCCCTACGAGCAGTACTTC.

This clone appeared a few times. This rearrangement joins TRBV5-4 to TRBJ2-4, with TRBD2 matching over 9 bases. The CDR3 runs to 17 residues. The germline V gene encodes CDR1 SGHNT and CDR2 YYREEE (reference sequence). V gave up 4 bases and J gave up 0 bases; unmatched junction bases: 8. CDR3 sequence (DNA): TGTGCCAGCAGCCAACCAGCGGGAGGCATAGCCAAAAACATTCAGTACTTC. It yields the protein CASSQPAGGIAKNIQYF.

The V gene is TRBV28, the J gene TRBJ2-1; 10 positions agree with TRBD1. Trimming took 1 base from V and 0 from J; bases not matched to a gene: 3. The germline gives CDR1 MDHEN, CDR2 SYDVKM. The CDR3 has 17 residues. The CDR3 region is CASSLSGQGLSYNEQFF. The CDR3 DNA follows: TGTGCCAGCAGTTTATCGGGACAGGGGCTCTCCTACAATGAGCAGTTCTTC.

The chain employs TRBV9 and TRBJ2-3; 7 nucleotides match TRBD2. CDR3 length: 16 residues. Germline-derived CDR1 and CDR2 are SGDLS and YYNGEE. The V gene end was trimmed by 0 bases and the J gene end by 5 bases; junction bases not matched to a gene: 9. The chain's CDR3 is CASSVATSGGRDTQYF. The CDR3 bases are TGTGCCAGCAGCGTAGCTACGTCCGGGGGGAGAGATACGCAGTATTTT.

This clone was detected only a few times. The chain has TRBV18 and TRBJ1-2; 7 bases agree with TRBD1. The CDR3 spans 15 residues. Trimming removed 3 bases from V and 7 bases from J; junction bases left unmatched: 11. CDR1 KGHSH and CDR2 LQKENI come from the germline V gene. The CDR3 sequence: CASSPADRSWGGYTF. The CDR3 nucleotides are TGTGCCAGCTCACCCGCGGACAGGAGTTGGGGTGGCTACACCTTC.

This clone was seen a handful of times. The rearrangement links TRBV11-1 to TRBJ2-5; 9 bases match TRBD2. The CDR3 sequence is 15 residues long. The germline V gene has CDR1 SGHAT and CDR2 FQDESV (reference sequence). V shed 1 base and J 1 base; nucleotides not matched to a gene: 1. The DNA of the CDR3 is TGTGCCAGCAGCTTAGGGGGACTAGCCCAAGAGACCCAGTACTTC. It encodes CASSLGGLAQETQYF. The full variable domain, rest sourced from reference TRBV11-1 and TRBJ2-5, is EAEVAQSPRYKITEKSQAVAFWCDPISGHATLYWYRQILGQGPELLVQFQDESVVDDSQLPKDRFSAERLKGVDSTLKIQPAELGDSAMYLCASSLGGLAQETQYFGPGTRLLVL.

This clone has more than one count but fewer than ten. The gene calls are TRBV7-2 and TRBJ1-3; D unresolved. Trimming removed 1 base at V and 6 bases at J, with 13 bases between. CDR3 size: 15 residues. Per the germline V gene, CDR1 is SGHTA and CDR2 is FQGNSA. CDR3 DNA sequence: TGTGCCAGCAGCTTAGGTCCAGGAACGGCAAACACCATATATTTT. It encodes CASSLGPGTANTIYF.

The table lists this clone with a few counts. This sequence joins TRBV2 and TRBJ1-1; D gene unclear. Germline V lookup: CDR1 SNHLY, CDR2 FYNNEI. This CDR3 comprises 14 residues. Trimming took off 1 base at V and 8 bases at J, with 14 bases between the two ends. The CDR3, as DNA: TGTGCCAGCAGTGAAGTAAGGCAGCAACTAGAAGCTTTCTTT. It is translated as CASSEVRQQLEAFF.

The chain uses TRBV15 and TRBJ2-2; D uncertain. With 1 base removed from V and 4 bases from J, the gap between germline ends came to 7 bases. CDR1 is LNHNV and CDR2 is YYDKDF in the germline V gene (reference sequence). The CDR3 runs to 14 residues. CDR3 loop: CATSRAWGTGELFF. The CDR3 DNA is TGTGCCACCAGCAGAGCTTGGGGCACCGGGGAGCTGTTTTTT.

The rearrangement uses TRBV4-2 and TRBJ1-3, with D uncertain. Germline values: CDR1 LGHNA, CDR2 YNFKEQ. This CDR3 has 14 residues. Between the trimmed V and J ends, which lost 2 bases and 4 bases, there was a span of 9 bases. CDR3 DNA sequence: TGTGCCAGCAGCCAACTCCAGGTCGGAAACACCATATATTTT. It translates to CASSQLQVGNTIYF.

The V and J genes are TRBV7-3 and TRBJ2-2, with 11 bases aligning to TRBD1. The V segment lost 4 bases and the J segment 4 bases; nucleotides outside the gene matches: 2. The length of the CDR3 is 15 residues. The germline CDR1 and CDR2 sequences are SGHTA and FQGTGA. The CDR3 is CASSSGTGGTGELFF. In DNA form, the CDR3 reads TGTGCCAGCAGCTCCGGGACAGGGGGCACCGGGGAGCTGTTTTTT.

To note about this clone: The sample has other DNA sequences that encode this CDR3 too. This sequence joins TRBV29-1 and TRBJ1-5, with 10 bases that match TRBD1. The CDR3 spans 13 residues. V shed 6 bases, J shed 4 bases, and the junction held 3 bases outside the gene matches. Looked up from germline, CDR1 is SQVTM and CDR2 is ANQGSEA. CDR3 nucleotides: TGCAGCGTAGGACAGGGGGGGAATCAGCCCCAGCATTTT. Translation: CSVGQGGNQPQHF.

The CDR3 loop is CASSPNGTPQHF. The CDR3 DNA reads as TGTGCCAGCTCACCTAACGGTACGCCCCAGCATTTT. This chain joins TRBV18 and TRBJ1-5, with D unresolved. The CDR3 loop spans 12 amino acids. Germline V gene lookup returns CDR1 KGHSH and CDR2 LQKENI. Trimming removed 3 bases at V and 9 bases at J, with 9 bases between. The variable domain in full, with the rest retrieved from reference TRBV18 and TRBJ1-5, is NAGVMQNPRHLVRRRGQEARLRCSPMKGHSHVYWYRQLPEEGLKFMVYLQKENIIDESGMPKERFSAEFPKEGPSILRIQQVVRGDSAAYFCASSPNGTPQHFGDGTRLSIL.

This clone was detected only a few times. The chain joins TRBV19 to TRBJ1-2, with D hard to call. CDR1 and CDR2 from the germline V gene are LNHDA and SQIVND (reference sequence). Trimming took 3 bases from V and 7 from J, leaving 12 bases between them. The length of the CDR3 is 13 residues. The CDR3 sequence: CASSISNSGGYTF. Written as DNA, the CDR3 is TGTGCCAGTAGTATCTCAAATTCCGGTGGCTACACCTTC.